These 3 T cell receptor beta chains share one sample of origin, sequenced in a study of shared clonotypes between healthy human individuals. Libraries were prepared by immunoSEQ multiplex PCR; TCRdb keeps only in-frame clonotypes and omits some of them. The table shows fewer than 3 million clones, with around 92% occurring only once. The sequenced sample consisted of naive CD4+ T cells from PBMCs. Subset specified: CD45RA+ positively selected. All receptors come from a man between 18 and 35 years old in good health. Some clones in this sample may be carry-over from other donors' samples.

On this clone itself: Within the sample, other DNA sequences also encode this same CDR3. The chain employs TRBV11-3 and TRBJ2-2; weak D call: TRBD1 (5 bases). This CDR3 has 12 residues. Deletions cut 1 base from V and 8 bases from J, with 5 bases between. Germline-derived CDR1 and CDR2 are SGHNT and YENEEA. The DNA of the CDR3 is TGTGCCAGCAGCTTAGGGACAGGGGAGCTGTTTTTT. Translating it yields CASSLGTGELFF.

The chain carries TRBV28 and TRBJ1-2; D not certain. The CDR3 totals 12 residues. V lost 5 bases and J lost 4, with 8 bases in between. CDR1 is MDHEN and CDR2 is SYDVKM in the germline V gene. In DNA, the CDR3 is TGTGCCAGCAGTGGGCTTGGCTATGGCTACACCTTC. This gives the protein CASSGLGYGYTF.

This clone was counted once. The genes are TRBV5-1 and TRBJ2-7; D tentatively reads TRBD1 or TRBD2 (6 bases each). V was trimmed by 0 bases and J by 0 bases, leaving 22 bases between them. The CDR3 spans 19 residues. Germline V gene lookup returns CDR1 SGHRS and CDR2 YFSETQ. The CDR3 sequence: CASSLDLSRGAGSSYEQYF. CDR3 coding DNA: TGCGCCAGCAGCTTGGACCTTAGTAGGGGGGCAGGGAGCTCCTACGAGCAGTACTTC. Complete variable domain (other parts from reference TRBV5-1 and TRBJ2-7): KAGVTQTPRYLIKTRGQQVTLSCSPISGHRSVSWYQQTPGQGLQFLFEYFSETQRNKGNFPGRFSGRQFSNSRSEMNVSTLELGDSALYLCASSLDLSRGAGSSYEQYFGPGTRLTVT.